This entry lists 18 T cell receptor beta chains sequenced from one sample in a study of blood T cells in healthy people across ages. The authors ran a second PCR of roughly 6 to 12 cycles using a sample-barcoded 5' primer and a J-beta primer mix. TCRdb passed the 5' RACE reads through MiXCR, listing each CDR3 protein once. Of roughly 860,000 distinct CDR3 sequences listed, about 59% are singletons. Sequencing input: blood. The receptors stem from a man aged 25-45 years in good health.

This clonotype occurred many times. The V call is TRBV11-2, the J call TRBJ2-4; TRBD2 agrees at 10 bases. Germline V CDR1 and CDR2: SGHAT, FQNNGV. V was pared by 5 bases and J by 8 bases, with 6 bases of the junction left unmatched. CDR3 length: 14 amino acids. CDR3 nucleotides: TGTGCCAGCAGCGTCCAGCGGGGGGGTCACATTCAGTACTTC. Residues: CASSVQRGGHIQYF.

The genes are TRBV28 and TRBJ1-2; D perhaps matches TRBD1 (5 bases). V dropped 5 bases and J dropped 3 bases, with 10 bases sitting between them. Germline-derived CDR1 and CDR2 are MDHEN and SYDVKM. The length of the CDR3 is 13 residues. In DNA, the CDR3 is TGTGCCAGCAGTCCCGAGGGGTACTATGGCTACACCTTC. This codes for CASSPEGYYGYTF.

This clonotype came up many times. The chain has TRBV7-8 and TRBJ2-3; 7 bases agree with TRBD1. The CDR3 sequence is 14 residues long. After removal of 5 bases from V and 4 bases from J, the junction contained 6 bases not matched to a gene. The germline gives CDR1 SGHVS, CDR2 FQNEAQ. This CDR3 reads CASSKGQVADTQYF. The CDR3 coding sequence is TGTGCCAGCAGCAAAGGACAGGTAGCAGATACGCAGTATTTT.

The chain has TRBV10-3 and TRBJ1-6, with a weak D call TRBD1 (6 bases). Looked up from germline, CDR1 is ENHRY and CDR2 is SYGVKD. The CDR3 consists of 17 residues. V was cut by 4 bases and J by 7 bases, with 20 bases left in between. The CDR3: CAISAPRGGGENSPLHF. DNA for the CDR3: TGTGCCATCAGTGCGCCCCGGGGCGGGGGCGAAAATTCACCCCTCCACTTT.

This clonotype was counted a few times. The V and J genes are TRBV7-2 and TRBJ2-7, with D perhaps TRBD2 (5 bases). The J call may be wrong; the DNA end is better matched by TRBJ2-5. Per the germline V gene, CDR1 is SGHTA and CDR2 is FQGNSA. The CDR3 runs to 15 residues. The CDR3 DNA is TGTGCCAGCAGCTTAGTAGTTCTAGCTAGGGAGACCCAGTACTTC. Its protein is CASSLVVLARETQYF.

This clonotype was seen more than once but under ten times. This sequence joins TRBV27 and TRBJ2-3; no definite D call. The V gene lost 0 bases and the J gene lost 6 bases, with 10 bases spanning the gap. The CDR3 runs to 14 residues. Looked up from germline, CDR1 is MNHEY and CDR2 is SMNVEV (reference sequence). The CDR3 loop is CASSLSVRLDTQYF. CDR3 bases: TGTGCCAGCAGTTTATCGGTCAGGTTGGATACGCAGTATTTT.

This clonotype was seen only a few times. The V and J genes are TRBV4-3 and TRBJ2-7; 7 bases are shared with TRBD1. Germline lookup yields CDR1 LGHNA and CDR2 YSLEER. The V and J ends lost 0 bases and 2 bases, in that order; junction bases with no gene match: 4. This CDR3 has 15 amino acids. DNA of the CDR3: TGCGCCAGCAGCCAAGATACAGACAGGGCCTACGAGCAGTACTTC. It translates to CASSQDTDRAYEQYF.

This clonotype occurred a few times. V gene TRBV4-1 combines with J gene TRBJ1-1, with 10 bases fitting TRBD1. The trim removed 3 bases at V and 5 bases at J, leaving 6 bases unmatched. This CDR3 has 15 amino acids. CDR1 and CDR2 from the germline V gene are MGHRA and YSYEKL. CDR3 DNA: TGCGCCAGCAGCCATCCGGGACAGGGGAGGACTGAAGCTTTCTTT. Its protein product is CASSHPGQGRTEAFF.

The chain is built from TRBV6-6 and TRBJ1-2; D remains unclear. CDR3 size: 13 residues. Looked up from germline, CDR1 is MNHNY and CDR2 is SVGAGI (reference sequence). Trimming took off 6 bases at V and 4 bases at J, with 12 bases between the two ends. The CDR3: CASSTAHGYGYTF. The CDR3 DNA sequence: TGTGCCAGCAGCACCGCGCACGGCTATGGCTACACCTTC.

The CDR3 sequence: CASSLIGGGPNEQFF. CDR3 DNA: TGTGCCAGCAGCTTGATAGGGGGGGGGCCCAATGAGCAGTTCTTC. The chain is built from TRBV5-6 and TRBJ2-1, with D perhaps matching TRBD2 (7 bases). CDR1 is SGHDT, CDR2 YYEEEE, per germline. The V gene lost 1 base and the J gene lost 6 bases, with 14 bases spanning the gap. The CDR3 loop spans 15 amino acids.

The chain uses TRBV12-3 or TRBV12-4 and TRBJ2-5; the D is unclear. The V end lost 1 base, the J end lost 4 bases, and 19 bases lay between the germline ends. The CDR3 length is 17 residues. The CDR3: CASSLGLDSPGGETQYF. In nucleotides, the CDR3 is TGTGCCAGCAGTTTAGGACTTGACTCGCCGGGCGGAGAGACCCAGTACTTC.

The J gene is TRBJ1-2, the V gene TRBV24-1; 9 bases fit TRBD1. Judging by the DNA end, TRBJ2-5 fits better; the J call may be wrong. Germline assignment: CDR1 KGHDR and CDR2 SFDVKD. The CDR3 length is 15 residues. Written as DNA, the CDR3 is TGTGCCACCAGTGAAACCGGGACAGGGAGTGAGACCCAGTACTTC. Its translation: CATSETGTGSETQYF.

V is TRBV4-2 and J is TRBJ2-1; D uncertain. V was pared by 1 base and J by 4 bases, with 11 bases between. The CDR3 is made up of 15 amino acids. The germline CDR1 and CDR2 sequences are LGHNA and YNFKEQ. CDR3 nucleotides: TGTGCCAGCAGCCAAGGGGCGTCCCTATACAATGAGCAGTTCTTC. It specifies CASSQGASLYNEQFF.

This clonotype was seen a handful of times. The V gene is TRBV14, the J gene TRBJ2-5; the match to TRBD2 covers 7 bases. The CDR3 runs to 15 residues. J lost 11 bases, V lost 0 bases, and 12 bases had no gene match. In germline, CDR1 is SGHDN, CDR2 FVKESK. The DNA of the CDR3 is TGTGCCAGCAGCCAAGAGGCCCAGCGGGGAAGAAAGCAGTACTTC. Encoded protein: CASSQEAQRGRKQYF.

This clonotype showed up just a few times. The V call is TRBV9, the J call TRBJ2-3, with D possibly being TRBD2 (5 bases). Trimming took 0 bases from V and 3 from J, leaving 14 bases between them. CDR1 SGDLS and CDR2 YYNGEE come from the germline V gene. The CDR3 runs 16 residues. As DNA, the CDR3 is TGTGCCAGCAGCGTAGCTGAGTCGGGATTTACAGATACGCAGTATTTT. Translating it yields CASSVAESGFTDTQYF. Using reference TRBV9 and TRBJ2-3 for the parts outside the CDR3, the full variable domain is DSGVTQTPKHLITATGQRVTLRCSPRSGDLSVYWYQQSLDQGLQFLIQYYNGEERAKGNILERFSAQQFPDLHSELNLSSLELGDSALYFCASSVAESGFTDTQYFGPGTRLTVL.

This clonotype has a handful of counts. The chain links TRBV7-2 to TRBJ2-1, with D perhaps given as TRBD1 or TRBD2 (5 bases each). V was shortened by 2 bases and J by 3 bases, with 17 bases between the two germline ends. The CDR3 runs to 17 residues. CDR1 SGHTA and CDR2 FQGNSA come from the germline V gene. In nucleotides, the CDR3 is TGTGCCAGCAGCTTACTTTTTGGGGGAAGGGGCTACAATGAGCAGTTCTTC. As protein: CASSLLFGGRGYNEQFF. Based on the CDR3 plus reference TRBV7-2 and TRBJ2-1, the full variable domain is GAGVSQSPSNKVTEKGKDVELRCDPISGHTALYWYRQSLGQGLEFLIYFQGNSAPDKSGLPSDRFSAERTGGSVSTLTIQRTQQEDSAVYLCASSLLFGGRGYNEQFFGPGTRLTVL.

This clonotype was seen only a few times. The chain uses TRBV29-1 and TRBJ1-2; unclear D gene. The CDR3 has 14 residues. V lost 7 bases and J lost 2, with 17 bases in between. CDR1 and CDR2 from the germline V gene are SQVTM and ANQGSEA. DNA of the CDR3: TGCAGCGCTGGAGGTGAGGACTTCAACTATGGCTACACCTTC. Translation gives CSAGGEDFNYGYTF.

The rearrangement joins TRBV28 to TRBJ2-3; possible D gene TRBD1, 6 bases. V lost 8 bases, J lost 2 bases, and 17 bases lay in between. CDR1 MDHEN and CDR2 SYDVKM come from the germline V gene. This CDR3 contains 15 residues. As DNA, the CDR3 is TGTGCCAGCCCGGGCGCAGGGGCCGACACAGATACGCAGTATTTT. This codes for CASPGAGADTDTQYF.